These T cell receptor beta chains were read from a single sample in a study of blood T cell repertoires in COVID-19. Measured with immunoSEQ multiplex PCR; TCRdb has only the in-frame clones, and not every one. The repertoire includes some 270,000 clones, approximately 85% of them detected once, and approximately 9.6% sits in the top ten. Specimen: PBMCs or T cells enriched from blood (not recorded which). These receptors were obtained from a woman aged 45-65 years with acute COVID-19. CDR3s include the opening cysteine and the closing phenylalanine or tryptophan. The D gene is left open where the match is weak. The size entry is marked missing in some rows and otherwise reads once, few, many or a size class.

CDR3nt: TGTGCCAGCAGCTCAAGCAGGGGAAGCTCTGGAAACACCATATATTTT
CDR3aa: CASSSSRGSSGNTIYF
v_gene: TRBV7-2
d_gene: NA
j_gene: TRBJ1-3
len: 16
abundance: NA

CDR3nt: TGTGCCATCAGTGAGTCAGGGGCGGGGGTAACAGATACGCAGTATTTT
CDR3aa: CAISESGAGVTDTQYF
v_gene: TRBV10-3
d_gene: TRBD2
j_gene: TRBJ2-3
len: 16
abundance: NA

CDR3nt: TGTGCCAGCAGCTTCTCCGACAAGAACACTGAAGCTTTCTTT
CDR3aa: CASSFSDKNTEAFF
v_gene: TRBV7-8
d_gene: NA
j_gene: TRBJ1-1
len: 14
abundance: NA

CDR3nt: TGTGCCAGCTCACCACAAACAGGGCAGCGCACTGAAGCTTTCTTT
CDR3aa: CASSPQTGQRTEAFF
v_gene: TRBV18
d_gene: NA
j_gene: TRBJ1-1
len: 15
abundance: NA

CDR3nt: TGTGCCAGCAGCAAAAGACAGGGGGCCAATGAGCAGTTCTTC
CDR3aa: CASSKRQGANEQFF
v_gene: TRBV9
d_gene: TRBD1
j_gene: TRBJ2-1
len: 14
abundance: NA

CDR3nt: TGTGCCAGCAGCTTAGGAAATAACGGTAATCAGCCCCAGCATTTT
CDR3aa: CASSLGNNGNQPQHF
v_gene: TRBV13
d_gene: NA
j_gene: TRBJ1-5
len: 15
abundance: NA

CDR3nt: TGCAGCGTTAAGGGAGCGAACACTGAAGCTTTCTTT
CDR3aa: CSVKGANTEAFF
v_gene: TRBV29-1
d_gene: NA
j_gene: TRBJ1-1
len: 12
abundance: NA

CDR3nt: TGTGCCAGCTCTCCGGACAGCTTCTATGGCTACACCTTC
CDR3aa: CASSPDSFYGYTF
v_gene: TRBV18
d_gene: NA
j_gene: TRBJ1-2
len: 13
abundance: NA

CDR3nt: TGCAGTGCCAGGTCTGCCCAGGAGCAGTACTTC
CDR3aa: CSARSAQEQYF
v_gene: TRBV20-1
d_gene: NA
j_gene: TRBJ2-7
len: 11
abundance: NA

CDR3nt: TGCAGCGTTGAGGGGACTGTTGAAGCTTTCTTT
CDR3aa: CSVEGTVEAFF
v_gene: TRBV29-1
d_gene: NA
j_gene: TRBJ1-1
len: 11
abundance: NA

CDR3nt: TGTGCCAGCAGCCGATACAGGGATAGCAATCAGCCCCAGCATTTT
CDR3aa: CASSRYRDSNQPQHF
v_gene: TRBV6-5
d_gene: NA
j_gene: TRBJ1-5
len: 15
abundance: NA

CDR3nt: TGTGCCACGAGCCCCCAGAGAGGCACTGAAGCTTTCTTT
CDR3aa: CATSPQRGTEAFF
v_gene: TRBV19
d_gene: NA
j_gene: TRBJ1-1
len: 13
abundance: NA

CDR3nt: TGCGCCAGCAGCTCCGGGACTACCTTCACAGATACGCAGTATTTT
CDR3aa: CASSSGTTFTDTQYF
v_gene: TRBV5-1
d_gene: TRBD2
j_gene: TRBJ2-3
len: 15
abundance: NA

CDR3nt: TGTGCCTGGAGGCCAGATTCTGAAAAACTGTTTTTT
CDR3aa: CAWRPDSEKLFF
v_gene: TRBV30
d_gene: NA
j_gene: TRBJ1-4
len: 12
abundance: NA

CDR3nt: TGTGCCATCACCGAGAGACAGGGCCCAGGGGGCTACACCTTC
CDR3aa: CAITERQGPGGYTF
v_gene: TRBV10-3
d_gene: TRBD1
j_gene: TRBJ1-2
len: 14
abundance: NA

CDR3nt: TGTGCCAGCACTGGACAGGATCGTGTTCAGCCCCAGCATTTT
CDR3aa: CASTGQDRVQPQHF
v_gene: TRBV2
d_gene: TRBD1
j_gene: TRBJ1-5
len: 14
abundance: NA

CDR3nt: TGTGCCAGCAGCCCCCCCGGCCGACAGGGGGGAGAAAAACTGTTTTTT
CDR3aa: CASSPPGRQGGEKLFF
v_gene: TRBV7-2
d_gene: TRBD1
j_gene: TRBJ1-4
len: 16
abundance: NA

CDR3nt: TGTGCCAGCAGCTTAGATCATCAGAACACTGAAGCTTTCTTT
CDR3aa: CASSLDHQNTEAFF
v_gene: TRBV11-2
d_gene: NA
j_gene: TRBJ1-1
len: 14
abundance: NA

CDR3nt: TGTGCCAGCAGTTACGAGTCGGGCTATGGCTACACCTTC
CDR3aa: CASSYESGYGYTF
v_gene: TRBV6-2/TRBV6-3
d_gene: NA
j_gene: TRBJ1-2
len: 13
abundance: NA

CDR3nt: TGCGCCAGCTCCGGGGCGGGGTCCTCCAATGAAAAACTGTTTTTT
CDR3aa: CASSGAGSSNEKLFF
v_gene: TRBV10-2
d_gene: NA
j_gene: TRBJ1-4
len: 15
abundance: NA

CDR3nt: TGTGCCAGCAGCCCCAGGTGGGAACTGTTTTTT
CDR3aa: CASSPRWELFF
v_gene: TRBV7-8
d_gene: NA
j_gene: TRBJ1-4
len: 11
abundance: NA

CDR3nt: TGTGCCAGCAGTGAAGGAGCAGGGCACATCCCGGGCAATCAGCCCCAGCATTTT
CDR3aa: CASSEGAGHIPGNQPQHF
v_gene: TRBV6-1
d_gene: NA
j_gene: TRBJ1-5
len: 18
abundance: once

CDR3nt: TGTGCCAGCAGTTTCACGACAGATATGAACACTGAAGCTTTCTTT
CDR3aa: CASSFTTDMNTEAFF
v_gene: TRBV27
d_gene: NA
j_gene: TRBJ1-1
len: 15
abundance: few

CDR3nt: TGTGCCAGCAGTGAGCTGTCAGGGGGAGGTGGAAAACTGTTTTTT
CDR3aa: CASSELSGGGGKLFF
v_gene: TRBV6-1
d_gene: TRBD1
j_gene: TRBJ1-4
len: 15
abundance: once

CDR3nt: TGTGCCAGCAGCGTAACAGGGGACAATGAGCAGTTCTTC
CDR3aa: CASSVTGDNEQFF
v_gene: TRBV9
d_gene: TRBD1
j_gene: TRBJ2-1
len: 13
abundance: NA

CDR3nt: TGTGCCAGCTCAGTGGACAGGGGGCGAGCGGGGGACACTGAAGCTTTCTTT
CDR3aa: CASSVDRGRAGDTEAFF
v_gene: TRBV18
d_gene: TRBD1
j_gene: TRBJ1-1
len: 17
abundance: NA

CDR3nt: TGTGCCAGCAGCTTAGGGACAGGGCTTGGGGCCAACGTCCTGACTTTC
CDR3aa: CASSLGTGLGANVLTF
v_gene: TRBV7-7
d_gene: TRBD1
j_gene: TRBJ2-6
len: 16
abundance: few

CDR3nt: TGTGCCAGTAGTAGACTACCGGGTCCCCTTATCTACGAGCAGTACTTC
CDR3aa: CASSRLPGPLIYEQYF
v_gene: TRBV19
d_gene: NA
j_gene: TRBJ2-7
len: 16
abundance: NA

CDR3nt: TGTGCCAGCAGCGTAGATTCCGGGACAGGCCTCCTCGGGCAGTACTTC
CDR3aa: CASSVDSGTGLLGQYF
v_gene: TRBV9
d_gene: TRBD1
j_gene: TRBJ2-7
len: 16
abundance: NA

CDR3nt: TGTGCCAGCAGCGTGGGACAGGTTCAAAATCAGCCCCAGCATTTT
CDR3aa: CASSVGQVQNQPQHF
v_gene: TRBV7-2
d_gene: TRBD1
j_gene: TRBJ1-5
len: 15
abundance: NA

CDR3nt: TGCGCCAGCAGCCGCGACGGGAATAATTCACCCCTCCACTTT
CDR3aa: CASSRDGNNSPLHF
v_gene: TRBV5-1
d_gene: NA
j_gene: TRBJ1-6
len: 14
abundance: NA

CDR3nt: TGCGCCAGCAGCCAAGTAAGGGGGGGGCTCGCGCAGTATTTT
CDR3aa: CASSQVRGGLAQYF
v_gene: TRBV4-3
d_gene: NA
j_gene: TRBJ2-3
len: 14
abundance: NA

CDR3nt: TGTGCCAGCAGCCTGGTAGGGGGCGTCTATGGCTACACCTTC
CDR3aa: CASSLVGGVYGYTF
v_gene: TRBV5-4
d_gene: TRBD1
j_gene: TRBJ1-2
len: 14
abundance: NA

CDR3nt: TGTGCCAGTACAGAAGAAAGGGGGCTCTACTATGGCTACACCTTC
CDR3aa: CASTEERGLYYGYTF
v_gene: TRBV19
d_gene: TRBD1
j_gene: TRBJ1-2
len: 15
abundance: NA

CDR3nt: TGTGCCAGCAGCTTACAAACAACTAATGAAAAACTGTTTTTT
CDR3aa: CASSLQTTNEKLFF
v_gene: TRBV7-8
d_gene: NA
j_gene: TRBJ1-4
len: 14
abundance: NA

CDR3nt: TGCGCCAGCAGATACGACATCGGAGGGACTGAAGCTTTCTTT
CDR3aa: CASRYDIGGTEAFF
v_gene: TRBV5-1
d_gene: NA
j_gene: TRBJ1-1
len: 14
abundance: once

CDR3nt: TGTGCCTGGGACAGGGTGGGGACTGAAGCTTTCTTT
CDR3aa: CAWDRVGTEAFF
v_gene: TRBV30
d_gene: TRBD1
j_gene: TRBJ1-1
len: 12
abundance: NA

CDR3nt: TGTGCCAGCAGCTGGGAACTAGCGGGGGATCTGGAGACCCAGTACTTC
CDR3aa: CASSWELAGDLETQYF
v_gene: TRBV7-8
d_gene: TRBD2
j_gene: TRBJ2-5
len: 16
abundance: NA

CDR3nt: TGTGCCAGCAGCTCGAAAAGGACAGGGTTCGACATTCAGTACTTC
CDR3aa: CASSSKRTGFDIQYF
v_gene: TRBV11-1
d_gene: TRBD1
j_gene: TRBJ2-4
len: 15
abundance: NA

CDR3nt: TGTGCCAGCAGCCCCTTAGGGGCCCCTAATGAAAAACTGTTTTTT
CDR3aa: CASSPLGAPNEKLFF
v_gene: TRBV14
d_gene: NA
j_gene: TRBJ1-4
len: 15
abundance: NA

CDR3nt: TGTGCCAGCAGCCAAGACATCCGGAGCCAAGAGACCCAGTACTTC
CDR3aa: CASSQDIRSQETQYF
v_gene: TRBV14
d_gene: NA
j_gene: TRBJ2-5
len: 15
abundance: NA

CDR3nt: TGTGCCAGCACCCCAACCGGGACAGGGTTAGGCTACACCTTC
CDR3aa: CASTPTGTGLGYTF
v_gene: TRBV7-2
d_gene: TRBD1
j_gene: TRBJ1-2
len: 14
abundance: NA

CDR3nt: TGTGCCAGCAGTCCACGGACAGGGGGCGAGCAGTACTTC
CDR3aa: CASSPRTGGEQYF
v_gene: TRBV12-3/TRBV12-4
d_gene: TRBD1
j_gene: TRBJ2-7
len: 13
abundance: NA

CDR3nt: TGTGCCAGTAGGACCTCCGGGACAGGGGCCCTGAATTCACCCCTCCACTTT
CDR3aa: CASRTSGTGALNSPLHF
v_gene: TRBV19
d_gene: TRBD1
j_gene: TRBJ1-6
len: 17
abundance: few

CDR3nt: TGTGCTAGTGGTCAACAGGGGATAGATACGCAGTATTTT
CDR3aa: CASGQQGIDTQYF
v_gene: TRBV12-5
d_gene: TRBD1
j_gene: TRBJ2-3
len: 13
abundance: NA

CDR3nt: TGTGCCACCAGTGAGGGGACAGGTACAACTAGCACAGATACGCAGTATTTT
CDR3aa: CATSEGTGTTSTDTQYF
v_gene: TRBV24-1
d_gene: TRBD1
j_gene: TRBJ2-3
len: 17
abundance: NA

CDR3nt: TGTGCCAGCAGCTTGGAGGCTCCAGGTAATCGAGGCTACACCTTC
CDR3aa: CASSLEAPGNRGYTF
v_gene: TRBV5-4
d_gene: NA
j_gene: TRBJ1-2
len: 15
abundance: NA

CDR3nt: TGTGCCAGCACCCTAAACAGGGGCGGAACTGAAGCTTTCTTT
CDR3aa: CASTLNRGGTEAFF
v_gene: TRBV27
d_gene: TRBD1
j_gene: TRBJ1-1
len: 14
abundance: NA

CDR3nt: TGTGCCAGCAGCGCAGGAGGGAATTCCAACTATGGCTACACCTTC
CDR3aa: CASSAGGNSNYGYTF
v_gene: TRBV9
d_gene: NA
j_gene: TRBJ1-2
len: 15
abundance: many

CDR3nt: TGTGCCAGCAGTGTTCTAGGCCGGTTGAGTAATGAGCAGTTCTTC
CDR3aa: CASSVLGRLSNEQFF
v_gene: TRBV2
d_gene: NA
j_gene: TRBJ2-1
len: 15
abundance: once

CDR3nt: TGTGCCAGCTCAGCTGCGGAGGACGACTATGGCTACACCTTC
CDR3aa: CASSAAEDDYGYTF
v_gene: TRBV18
d_gene: NA
j_gene: TRBJ1-2
len: 14
abundance: NA

CDR3nt: TGTGCCTGGAGTGTACAGGGTGGAAACACCATATATTTT
CDR3aa: CAWSVQGGNTIYF
v_gene: TRBV30
d_gene: NA
j_gene: TRBJ1-3
len: 13
abundance: NA

CDR3nt: TGTGCCACCAGCAGTGCCCCTACCGCTAGCACAGATACGCAGTATTTT
CDR3aa: CATSSAPTASTDTQYF
v_gene: TRBV15
d_gene: NA
j_gene: TRBJ2-3
len: 16
abundance: NA

CDR3nt: TGTGCCAGCAGCCTAGGGACTAGCGGGGTGATAGAGACCCAGTACTTC
CDR3aa: CASSLGTSGVIETQYF
v_gene: TRBV11-2
d_gene: TRBD2
j_gene: TRBJ2-5
len: 16
abundance: NA

CDR3nt: TGTGCCTGGAGCTTAAGCCATCCGACTGAAGCTTTCTTT
CDR3aa: CAWSLSHPTEAFF
v_gene: TRBV30
d_gene: NA
j_gene: TRBJ1-1
len: 13
abundance: NA